Following are 11 T cell receptor beta chains from one sample sequenced in a study of cytomegalovirus exposure and HLA in healthy donors. PCR amplification relied on 60 Vbeta primers (plus 13 Jbeta primers). The protocol was immunoSEQ multiplex PCR, while the TCRdb copy is restricted to in-frame clones and leaves out a portion. This table has around 170,000 clones, around 82% appearing once. The specimen sequenced was PBMCs. The origin of the receptors is a man between 40 and 49 years old in good health and CMV-seronegative.

This clone was counted between two and nine times. This chain uses TRBV7-8 with TRBJ1-4, with 11 bases matching TRBD1. The CDR3 runs 15 residues. The junction had 3 bases not matched to a gene; V was cut back by 1 base and J by 8 bases. The germline V gene has CDR1 SGHVS and CDR2 FQNEAQ. The CDR3 region has the DNA TGTGCCAGCAGCTTAGGAAGGACAGGGGGCGAAAAACTGTTTTTT. It yields the protein CASSLGRTGGEKLFF.

V usage is TRBV6-1 and J usage is TRBJ1-2; 9 positions agree with TRBD1. The length of the CDR3 is 16 residues. The junction had 6 bases not matched to a gene; V was cut back by 0 bases and J by 4 bases. Germline CDR1 MNHNS, CDR2 SASEGT. The CDR3 nucleotides are TGTGCCAGCAGTGAAGCGACAGGGGGTAGGGTCTATGGCTACACCTTC. Translated: CASSEATGGRVYGYTF.

The J gene is TRBJ2-1, the V gene TRBV5-4; D not resolved. V gave up 0 bases and J gave up 5 bases, with 6 bases separating them. The CDR3 sequence is 13 residues long. Germline V gene lookup returns CDR1 SGHNT and CDR2 YYREEE (reference sequence). The CDR3 reads CASSLDRHNEQFF. The CDR3, as DNA: TGTGCCAGCAGCTTGGACAGACACAATGAGCAGTTCTTC. Based on the CDR3 plus reference TRBV5-4 and TRBJ2-1, the full variable domain is ETGVTQSPTHLIKTRGQQVTLRCSSQSGHNTVSWYQQALGQGPQFIFQYYREEENGRGNFPPRFSGLQFPNYSSELNVNALELDDSALYLCASSLDRHNEQFFGPGTRLTVL.

The V gene is TRBV7-3, the J gene TRBJ1-2; no clear D. The CDR3 spans 14 residues. Trimming shortened V by 5 bases and J by 0 bases, and 10 bases separated the two germline ends. In germline, CDR1 is SGHTA, CDR2 FQGTGA. In DNA form, the CDR3 reads TGTGCCAGCAGCCCAGGTCCGACTAACTATGGCTACACCTTC. This sequence encodes CASSPGPTNYGYTF.

This sequence joins TRBV6-6 and TRBJ1-5, with 7 bases lining up with TRBD1. Germline assignment: CDR1 MNHNY and CDR2 SVGAGI (reference sequence). The CDR3 contains 16 residues. Unmatched junction bases numbered 8, after V lost 6 bases and J lost 0 bases. The CDR3 loop is CASRSDRPYSNQPQHF. In nucleotides, the CDR3 is TGTGCCAGCAGATCGGACAGGCCTTATAGCAATCAGCCCCAGCATTTT.

The V gene is TRBV5-1, the J gene TRBJ2-3; possible D gene TRBD2, 6 bases. Trimming took 7 bases from V and 5 from J, leaving 17 bases between them. Germline CDR1 SGHRS, CDR2 YFSETQ. This CDR3 spans 14 amino acids. The CDR3 DNA is TGCGCCAGCGGAGGCAGGGAGGTCGTAGATACGCAGTATTTT. It encodes CASGGREVVDTQYF.

This clone was seen more than once but under ten times. V is TRBV19 and J is TRBJ1-6; 8 nucleotides align to TRBD1. This CDR3 has 16 amino acids. V lost 4 bases and J lost 8; bases outside the gene matches: 10. Germline CDR1 LNHDA, CDR2 SQIVND (reference sequence). The CDR3 DNA reads TGTGCCAGTAGTACCTGGCAGGGGGCGTTTTATTCACCCCTCCACTTT. This codes for CASSTWQGAFYSPLHF.

The chain is built from TRBV7-2 and TRBJ2-6, with D unclear. The CDR3 totals 16 residues. In germline, CDR1 is SGHTA, CDR2 FQGNSA. Trimming stripped 5 bases from V and 0 bases from J, with 11 bases between. CDR3 in amino acids: CASSPGVGSGANVLTF. CDR3 nucleotide sequence: TGTGCCAGCAGCCCAGGTGTGGGCTCTGGGGCCAACGTCCTGACTTTC.

The chain combines TRBV28 with TRBJ2-3, with D possibly being TRBD2 (6 bases). The V and J ends lost 4 bases and 1 base respectively, with 15 bases between them. The CDR3 has 16 residues. The germline V gene encodes CDR1 MDHEN and CDR2 SYDVKM. The CDR3 loop is CASSSLGLEGTDTQYF. DNA for the CDR3: TGTGCCAGCAGTTCTCTGGGACTCGAGGGCACAGATACGCAGTATTTT.

This sequence joins TRBV27 and TRBJ2-5; 8 positions match TRBD2. The CDR3 consists of 13 residues. V shed 4 bases and J 5 bases; nucleotides not matched to a gene: 3. Per germline, CDR1 MNHEY and CDR2 SMNVEV (reference sequence). CDR3 loop: CASSSGRAETQYF. For the CDR3, the DNA is TGTGCCAGCAGTTCCGGGAGGGCTGAGACCCAGTACTTC.

This clone was counted a few times. The genes are TRBV7-2 and TRBJ2-7; 12 nucleotides line up with TRBD2. The germline V gene has CDR1 SGHTA and CDR2 FQGNSA. The CDR3 is 18 amino acids. With 1 base clipped from V and 2 bases from J, the junction kept 9 bases outside the gene matches. The CDR3 DNA follows: TGTGCCAGCAGCTTAGTAACTAGCGGGAGGTCCACCACCTACGAGCAGTACTTC. Translated, it gives CASSLVTSGRSTTYEQYF.